A single sample is the source of the 13 T cell receptor beta chains below, sequenced in a study of blood T cell repertoires in COVID-19 (dated by TCRdb to 2018 to 2021). Libraries came from the immunoSEQ multiplex PCR assay. The table was pulled from immuneACCESS by TCRdb, which kept in-frame rearrangements only. Such tables lose some clones; where checked, under half of the loss comes from unresolved V genes, and the rest has no known cause. In this sample the table shows roughly 250,000 clones, approximately 88% of which occur a single time. The ten largest clonotypes hold more than 1% of the sample. Material for sequencing was PBMCs or T cells enriched from blood (not recorded which). These receptors were taken from a woman aged 40 to 50 with acute COVID-19.

This chain uses TRBV28 with TRBJ1-3; perhaps TRBD1 as D (6 bases). This CDR3 contains 17 residues. Trimming shortened V by 2 bases and J by 2 bases, and 16 bases separated the two germline ends. The germline CDR1 and CDR2 sequences are MDHEN and SYDVKM. In nucleotides, the CDR3 is TGTGCCAGCAGTTTAGGAGGGGGGGGGAAAACTGGAAACACCATATATTTT. Translation gives CASSLGGGGKTGNTIYF.

This chain links TRBV9 with TRBJ2-1; D is uncertain. CDR3 size: 16 residues. V was pared by 1 base and J by 0 bases, with 11 bases between. Germline V gives CDR1 SGDLS, CDR2 YYNGEE. The CDR3 region is CASSVNRSSSYNEQFF. CDR3 in DNA: TGTGCCAGCAGCGTAAATCGTTCGAGCTCCTACAATGAGCAGTTCTTC.

J is TRBJ2-1 and V is TRBV28; 9 nucleotides line up with TRBD1. Per the germline V gene, CDR1 is MDHEN and CDR2 is SYDVKM. The CDR3 contains 14 residues. The V segment lost 6 bases and the J segment 7 bases; nucleotides outside the gene matches: 7. CDR3 bases: TGTGCCAGCAGGTGGACAGGGGTTCGGAATGAGCAGTTCTTC. This sequence encodes CASRWTGVRNEQFF.

This clone has only a few counts. J is TRBJ2-4 and V is TRBV11-3; D gene ambiguous. The CDR3 is made up of 14 amino acids. The germline V gene encodes CDR1 SGHNT and CDR2 YENEEA. V was shortened by 5 bases and J by 0 bases, with 8 bases between the two germline ends. The CDR3 reads CASSPPVAKNIQYF. Here the CDR3 DNA reads TGTGCCAGCAGCCCCCCAGTAGCCAAAAACATTCAGTACTTC.

This clone was seen more than once but under ten times. The rearrangement joins TRBV27 to TRBJ1-2; 8 bases are a match to TRBD1. CDR3 length: 14 amino acids. Germline V gene lookup returns CDR1 MNHEY and CDR2 SMNVEV (reference sequence). Germline trimming cut 5 bases from V and 4 bases from J; bases unmatched to any gene: 6. The CDR3: CASSKLGTGYGYTF. The CDR3 DNA reads as TGTGCCAGCAGTAAGCTCGGGACAGGCTATGGCTACACCTTC.

The chain has TRBV6-2 or TRBV6-3 and TRBJ1-2; D gene uncertain. Germline lookup yields CDR1 MNHEY and CDR2 SVGEGT. This CDR3 region has 15 residues. V shed 3 bases and J shed 4 bases, with 15 bases lying between them. CDR3 loop: CASSYGGKSGYGYTF. CDR3 nucleotides: TGTGCCAGCAGTTATGGCGGGAAGTCCGGCTATGGCTACACCTTC.

The rearrangement links TRBV4-3 to TRBJ1-2; TRBD1 aligns across 9 bases. V shed 3 bases, J shed 4 bases, and the junction held 3 bases outside the gene matches. Looked up from germline, CDR1 is LGHNA and CDR2 is YSLEER. The CDR3 is 14 residues long. CDR3 protein: CASSQTGGSYGYTF. The CDR3 DNA sequence: TGCGCCAGCAGCCAGACAGGGGGAAGCTATGGCTACACCTTC.

This rearrangement joins TRBV4-1 to TRBJ2-5; D uncertain. V was trimmed by 0 bases and J by 1 base, leaving 12 bases between them. Looked up from germline, CDR1 is MGHRA and CDR2 is YSYEKL. The CDR3 spans 16 residues. In nucleotides, the CDR3 is TGCGCCAGCAGCCAAGACTCCCCGAGGCCCCAAGAGACCCAGTACTTC. Translated: CASSQDSPRPQETQYF.

V is TRBV7-2 and J is TRBJ1-2; D is uncertain. CDR1 and CDR2 from the germline V gene are SGHTA and FQGNSA. V was shortened by 1 base and J by 4 bases, with 10 bases between the two germline ends. This CDR3 comprises 14 residues. CDR3 DNA sequence: TGTGCCAGCAGCTTAGGACTGTCTGTCTATGGCTACACCTTC. Its translation is CASSLGLSVYGYTF.

This chain connects TRBV24-1 to TRBJ2-2; the match to TRBD2 covers 8 bases. Per the germline V gene, CDR1 is KGHDR and CDR2 is SFDVKD. The length of the CDR3 is 19 residues. With V trimmed by 1 base and J by 4 bases, 13 bases remained unmatched. CDR3 residues: CATSDLAHSGGRRTGELFF. CDR3 sequence (DNA): TGTGCCACCAGTGATTTAGCCCATTCTGGCGGGAGGCGCACCGGGGAGCTGTTTTTT.

The chain couples TRBV7-3 to TRBJ2-7; 7 bases are shared with TRBD1. The V and J ends lost 5 bases and 3 bases, in that order; junction bases with no gene match: 10. The CDR3 runs 15 residues. Germline CDR1 and CDR2: SGHTA and FQGTGA. CDR3: CASSRGQGVIYEQYF. CDR3 DNA: TGTGCCAGCAGCCGCGGGCAGGGGGTTATCTACGAGCAGTACTTC.

This clone was seen at least ten times. The gene calls are TRBV5-1 and TRBJ2-6, with TRBD2 matching 7 bases. In germline, CDR1 is SGHRS, CDR2 YFSETQ. CDR3 length: 19 residues. V lost 1 base, J lost 0 bases, and 10 bases stayed unmatched. The chain's CDR3 is CASSLTGLVNPSGANVLTF. The CDR3 DNA reads as TGCGCCAGCAGCTTGACAGGACTAGTTAATCCCTCTGGGGCCAACGTCCTGACTTTC.

This clone was seen only a few times. The V and J genes are TRBV19 and TRBJ2-2, with D possibly matching TRBD2 (6 bases). CDR3 length equals 17 residues. Trimming stripped 5 bases from V and 5 bases from J, with 21 bases between. Germline V gene sequence: CDR1 LNHDA, CDR2 SQIVND (reference sequence). CDR3 region: CASSASRSRGRTGELFF. CDR3 in DNA: TGTGCCAGTAGTGCCTCCCGTAGCCGAGGGAGGACCGGGGAGCTGTTTTTT.